The 29 T cell receptor beta chains below were found in one sample sequenced in a study of T-cell reconstitution after alpha-beta-depleted transplantation in children (dated by TCRdb to the mid-2010s). The library was generated by PCR. Data came from an Illumina HiSeq 2500. To normalize quantification of the TCRbeta repertoire, the TCR libraries were built with molecular barcoding that relied on unique molecular identifiers. TCRdb's own reprocessing of the public reads used fastp at Q25 and MiXCR and kept productive beta chains. Identical CDR3 proteins give one entry, which carries the most common genes and DNA. Counted in this sample were 200,000 to 250,000 distinct CDR3 sequences; roughly 23% of them appeared once. The biggest ten clones account for roughly 2.5% of the sample. What this sample's treatment or condition label stands for: allogeneic hematopoietic cell transplantation with graft depleted of TCRalphabeta T cells and CD19 B cells.

The source material was PBMCs, sampled before TCRalphabeta/CD19-depleted stem cell transplant. All receptors come from a girl aged 2 to 9 with Fanconi anemia, due to receive a stem cell transplant.

This chain connects TRBV6-5 to TRBJ2-1; no firm D call. Trimming took off 2 bases at V and 5 bases at J, with 13 bases between the two ends. The V gene's germline CDR1 is MNHEY and CDR2 SVGAGI. The CDR3 contains 15 residues. CDR3 region: CASSYRPFTNNEQFF. As DNA, the CDR3 is TGTGCCAGCAGTTACCGTCCCTTTACTAACAATGAGCAGTTCTTC.

The V and J genes are TRBV6-1 and TRBJ2-7, with TRBD2 identical over 10 bases. Germline CDR1 reads MNHNS; CDR2 reads SASEGT. The V segment lost 2 bases and the J segment 5 bases; nucleotides outside the gene matches: 6. This CDR3 is built from 15 residues. Here the CDR3 DNA reads TGTGCCAGCAGTGAAACGGCTAGCGGGAGCCACGAGCAGTACTTC. It specifies CASSETASGSHEQYF.

V and J are TRBV11-3 and TRBJ2-3; 14 bases align to TRBD2. Germline V gives CDR1 SGHNT, CDR2 YENEEA. The CDR3 contains 18 residues. The V segment lost 1 base and the J segment 2 bases; nucleotides outside the gene matches: 5. The CDR3 spells CASSLVGTSGSFTDTQYF. CDR3 coding DNA: TGTGCCAGCAGCTTAGTGGGGACTAGCGGGAGCTTCACAGATACGCAGTATTTT.

This clonotype was found many times. This chain joins TRBV29-1 and TRBJ2-1, with D possibly matching TRBD2 (6 bases). Germline V gene lookup returns CDR1 SQVTM and CDR2 ANQGSEA. The ends were cut back, 3 bases at V and 0 bases at J, with 15 bases in the middle. The CDR3 has 16 amino acids. DNA of the CDR3: TGCAGCGTTGACGGCAAGGACTACAGCTCCTACAATGAGCAGTTCTTC. Translated: CSVDGKDYSSYNEQFF.

CDR3 protein: CASSFRQGGYEQYF. CDR3 bases: TGTGCCAGCAGCTTTCGACAGGGGGGCTACGAGCAGTACTTC. The chain links TRBV9 to TRBJ2-7, with TRBD1 identical over 9 bases. The germline gives CDR1 SGDLS, CDR2 YYNGEE. The CDR3 sequence is 14 residues long. With 4 bases clipped from V and 3 bases from J, the junction kept 5 bases outside the gene matches.

This clonotype showed up many times. The chain recombines TRBV6-4 with TRBJ2-3; D is unresolved. The CDR3 loop spans 12 amino acids. Deletions cut 3 bases from V and 6 bases from J, with 7 bases between. Germline V gives CDR1 MRHNA, CDR2 SNTAGT. CDR3 sequence (DNA): TGTGCCAGCAGTGATTTTGGGGATACGCAGTATTTT. Amino acid sequence: CASSDFGDTQYF.

This clonotype was seen repeatedly, ten times or more. The chain uses TRBV10-3 and TRBJ2-7; 10 bases line up with TRBD2. V gave up 6 bases and J gave up 4 bases; unmatched junction bases: 15. Germline CDR1 reads ENHRY; CDR2 reads SYGVKD. This CDR3 comprises 17 residues. The chain's CDR3 is CAISDPPLAGFRYEQYF. In DNA form, the CDR3 reads TGTGCCATCAGCGATCCCCCACTAGCGGGGTTCCGATACGAGCAGTACTTC.

This clonotype was seen repeatedly, ten times or more. The V gene is TRBV20-1, the J gene TRBJ2-7; 11 bases are a match to TRBD2. Germline V gene data show CDR1 as DFQATT and CDR2 as SNEGSKA (reference sequence). The V gene end was trimmed by 1 base and the J gene end by 3 bases; junction bases not matched to a gene: 5. CDR3 length: 15 amino acids. CDR3 residues: CSARAMGLAVYEQYF. Here the CDR3 DNA reads TGCAGTGCTAGAGCTATGGGACTAGCGGTCTACGAGCAGTACTTC.

V usage is TRBV5-1 and J usage is TRBJ2-7; a weak D match, TRBD1 (6 bases). Trimming removed 2 bases at V and 4 bases at J, with 16 bases between. This CDR3 is 15 amino acids long. Germline CDR1 reads SGHRS; CDR2 reads YFSETQ. Here the CDR3 reads CASSFFSTRGYEQYF. The DNA for the CDR3 is TGCGCCAGCAGCTTTTTTTCCACCAGGGGTTACGAGCAGTACTTC.

This clonotype was recorded many times. The V gene is TRBV29-1, the J gene TRBJ1-4; no firm D call. The V and J ends lost 5 bases and 7 bases respectively, with 8 bases between them. The CDR3 has 11 amino acids. Germline V gives CDR1 SQVTM, CDR2 ANQGSEA. CDR3 bases: TGCAGCGTTCCCGACCTTGAAAAACTGTTTTTT. Protein: CSVPDLEKLFF.

The V call is TRBV29-1, the J call TRBJ2-7; D ambiguous. V lost 1 base, J lost 5 bases, and 12 bases lay in between. The V gene's germline CDR1 is SQVTM and CDR2 ANQGSEA. The CDR3 runs 13 residues. CDR3 nucleotides: TGCAGCGTTGAAGGTTACGGTATGAACGAGCAGTACTTC. This codes for CSVEGYGMNEQYF.

The chain joins TRBV28 to TRBJ2-3; maybe TRBD2 (6 bases). This CDR3 region has 17 residues. With 2 bases removed from V and 5 bases from J, the gap between germline ends came to 20 bases. Germline V gene sequence: CDR1 MDHEN, CDR2 SYDVKM. The CDR3 region has the DNA TGTGCCAGCAGTTTACTAGCGAACACACCCGGGGGAGATACGCAGTATTTT. Encoded protein: CASSLLANTPGGDTQYF.

This clonotype showed up just a few times. V and J are TRBV6-5 and TRBJ2-1; D may be TRBD1 or TRBD2 (6 bases each). V was clipped by 0 bases and J by 8 bases, with 11 bases between them. The CDR3 sequence is 14 residues long. Germline V gene sequence: CDR1 MNHEY, CDR2 SVGAGI. As DNA, the CDR3 is TGTGCCAGCAGTTACTCGACCCGGGGGCATGAGCAGTTCTTC. It codes for CASSYSTRGHEQFF.

This sequence joins TRBV3-1 and TRBJ2-3, with 9 bases aligning to TRBD1. The V and J ends lost 8 bases and 4 bases, in that order; junction bases with no gene match: 10. Germline lookup yields CDR1 LGHDT and CDR2 YNNKEL (reference sequence). The CDR3 totals 15 residues. CDR3 DNA: TGTGCCAGCCGCTTACGGGACAGGGAATCAGATACGCAGTATTTT. Its translation is CASRLRDRESDTQYF.

Details on this clonotype: A much larger clone sits a single nucleotide away, making a read error possible. A read error is likely, as this CDR3 ends without the conserved phenylalanine or tryptophan. J is TRBJ2-7 and V is TRBV20-1; tentatively, D is TRBD2 (6 bases). Germline-derived CDR1 and CDR2 are DFQATT and SNEGSKA (reference sequence). Trimming took off 1 base at V and 3 bases at J, with 16 bases between the two ends. CDR3 length: 15 residues. The CDR3 DNA sequence: TGCAGTGCTAGAGCTTTCGGGGAGGTAAGCTACGAGCAGTACTGC. Its translation: CSARAFGEVSYEQYC.

This clonotype has only a few counts. J is TRBJ2-7 and V is TRBV6-6; D uncertain. Per the germline V gene, CDR1 is MNHNY and CDR2 is SVGAGI (reference sequence). The CDR3 has 12 amino acids. V shed 2 bases and J shed 5 bases, with 7 bases lying between them. The CDR3, as DNA: TGTGCCAGCAGTTACGCCCGGGACGAGCAGTACTTC. Amino acid sequence: CASSYARDEQYF.

Only a few counts were recorded for this clonotype. This chain uses TRBV21-1 with TRBJ2-1; the table calls TRBD2, which could not be checked here. TRBV21-1 is a documented pseudogene. The CDR3 extends over 14 amino acids. The CDR3 DNA follows: TGTGCCAGCGGACTAGCGGGCACATACAATGAGCAGTTCTTC. Residues: CASGLAGTYNEQFF.

This clonotype was observed a few times. One end of the junction does not line up with germline, which may come from a read error. This chain connects TRBV7-9 to TRBJ2-3, with D possibly called TRBD1 or TRBD2 (5 bases each). This CDR3 is 12 amino acids long. Germline lookup yields CDR1 SEHNR and CDR2 FQNEAQ (reference sequence). CDR3 amino acids: CASSLRDGGSDF. The DNA for the CDR3 is TGTGCCAGCAGCTTAAGGGATGGGGGTTCGGATTTT.

The table lists this clonotype with a few counts. This sequence joins TRBV5-1 and TRBJ2-7; no reliable D call. There are 13 residues in the CDR3. Germline V CDR1 and CDR2: SGHRS, YFSETQ. Trimming left V 1 base short and J 4 bases short, with 9 bases between. The CDR3 spells CASSLSTYYEQYF. In DNA, the CDR3 is TGCGCCAGCAGCTTGTCGACATATTACGAGCAGTACTTC.

This rearrangement joins TRBV30 to TRBJ2-1; 9 bases line up with TRBD2. Germline V gene lookup returns CDR1 GTSNPN and CDR2 SVGIG (reference sequence). Trimming cost V 3 bases and J 13 bases; bases outside gene matches: 7. The CDR3 extends over 12 amino acids. CDR3 amino acids: CAWRWTSEVQFF. The CDR3 nucleotides read TGTGCCTGGAGATGGACTAGCGAAGTACAGTTCTTC.

V gene TRBV20-1 combines with J gene TRBJ2-3; D gene unclear. V gave up 5 bases and J gave up 1 base, with 7 bases separating them. Per germline, CDR1 DFQATT and CDR2 SNEGSKA (reference sequence). The length of the CDR3 is 12 residues. CDR3 sequence reads: CSAPRGTDTQYF. The CDR3, as DNA: TGCAGTGCTCCCCGGGGCACAGATACGCAGTATTTT.

In its sample, this clonotype was seen many times. The chain combines TRBV10-3 with TRBJ2-1, with 10 nucleotides matching TRBD2. With 6 bases clipped from V and 4 bases from J, the junction kept 3 bases outside the gene matches. Germline CDR1 and CDR2: ENHRY and SYGVKD. The CDR3 runs 14 residues. The CDR3: CAIRLAGVYNEQFF. Written as DNA, the CDR3 is TGTGCCATCAGGCTAGCGGGGGTTTACAATGAGCAGTTCTTC.

This clonotype has more than one count but fewer than ten. The chain joins TRBV20-1 to TRBJ2-7; D is unresolved. The CDR3 contains 13 residues. Germline values: CDR1 DFQATT, CDR2 SNEGSKA (reference sequence). V was cut by 2 bases and J by 5 bases, with 13 bases left in between. Written as DNA, the CDR3 is TGCAGTGCTAGACCCATGCAGACACACGAGCAGTACTTC. Its protein product is CSARPMQTHEQYF.

This clonotype was seen many times. This chain uses TRBV15 with TRBJ2-2; tentative D call: TRBD2 (6 bases). The CDR3 length is 13 residues. V was shortened by 5 bases and J by 6 bases, with 10 bases between the two germline ends. In germline, CDR1 is LNHNV, CDR2 YYDKDF (reference sequence). CDR3 protein: CATSLIAAGELFF. For the CDR3, the DNA is TGTGCCACCAGCCTTATAGCGGCCGGGGAGCTGTTTTTT.

The chain uses TRBV7-3 and TRBJ2-3; TRBD1 matches 9 bases. The length of the CDR3 is 16 residues. Germline CDR1 and CDR2: SGHTA and FQGTGA. V lost 6 bases, J lost 4 bases, and 11 bases stayed unmatched. The CDR3 reads CASSPHGTGIADTQYF. The CDR3 bases are TGTGCCAGCAGTCCCCACGGGACAGGGATAGCAGATACGCAGTATTTT.

This clonotype was recorded at least ten times. The V call is TRBV29-1, the J call TRBJ2-1, with D perhaps matching TRBD2 (5 bases). V lost 4 bases to trimming and J lost 7 bases, with 14 bases between them. Germline V gene sequence: CDR1 SQVTM, CDR2 ANQGSEA. The CDR3 consists of 13 residues. In DNA, the CDR3 is TGCAGCGTTGGACGTTTACTAGGTAATGAGCAGTTCTTC. It codes for CSVGRLLGNEQFF.

The table lists this clonotype with many counts. The rearrangement links TRBV10-3 to TRBJ2-5; D remains ambiguous. CDR1 is ENHRY, CDR2 SYGVKD, per germline. This CDR3 spans 12 amino acids. V shed 4 bases and J shed 2 bases, with 5 bases lying between them. Written as DNA, the CDR3 is TGTGCCATCAGTGCCTATCAAGAGACCCAGTACTTC. This sequence encodes CAISAYQETQYF.

The chain joins TRBV7-8 to TRBJ2-3; D is possibly TRBD1 or TRBD2 (6 bases each). Germline V gives CDR1 SGHVS, CDR2 FQNEAQ. The V end lost 6 bases, the J end lost 6 bases, and 13 bases lay between the germline ends. The CDR3 is 13 amino acids. CDR3 sequence (DNA): TGTGCCAGCAGTCTAGGGGGGAAGGATACGCAGTATTTT. Residues: CASSLGGKDTQYF.

Details on this clonotype: A much more abundant neighbour one base away suggests this may be a read error. This chain joins TRBV12-3 or TRBV12-4 and TRBJ2-1; 10 bases map to TRBD2. Trimming took 3 bases from V and 8 from J; bases not matched to a gene: 16. The CDR3 is made up of 18 amino acids. CDR3 in DNA: TGTGCCAGCAGTTTCCTAGCGGGAGTTTCCCAATTTGAGTATGAGCAGTTCTTC. Translated, it gives CASSFLAGVSQFEYEQFF.